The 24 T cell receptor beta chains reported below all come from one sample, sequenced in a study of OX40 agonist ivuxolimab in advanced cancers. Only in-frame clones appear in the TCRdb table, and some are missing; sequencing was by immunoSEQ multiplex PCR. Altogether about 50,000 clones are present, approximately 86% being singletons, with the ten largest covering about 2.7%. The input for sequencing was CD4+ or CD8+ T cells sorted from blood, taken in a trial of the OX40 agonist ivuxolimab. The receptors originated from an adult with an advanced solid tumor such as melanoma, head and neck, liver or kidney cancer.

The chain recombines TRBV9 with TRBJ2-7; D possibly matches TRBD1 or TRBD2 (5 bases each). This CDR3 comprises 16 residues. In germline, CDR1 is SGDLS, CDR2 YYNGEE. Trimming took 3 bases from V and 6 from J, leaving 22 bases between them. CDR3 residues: CASSAAPNTAGGEQYF. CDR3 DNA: TGTGCCAGCAGCGCTGCCCCTAACACGGCTGGGGGCGAGCAGTACTTC.

CDR3 protein: CASSPGTDRYEQYF. The CDR3 DNA reads as TGTGCCAGCTCACCAGGGACAGACCGATACGAGCAGTACTTC. V is TRBV18 and J is TRBJ2-7; 7 nucleotides match TRBD1. V was pared by 2 bases and J by 4 bases, with 5 bases of the junction left unmatched. Germline CDR1 and CDR2: KGHSH and LQKENI. This CDR3 contains 14 residues.

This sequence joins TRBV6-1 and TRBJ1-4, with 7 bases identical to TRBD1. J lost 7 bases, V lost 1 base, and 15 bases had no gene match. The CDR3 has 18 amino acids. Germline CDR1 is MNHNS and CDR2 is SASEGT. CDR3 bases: TGTGCCAGCAGTGAAGACACCTCCTACAGGGGTTTTGGTGAAAAACTGTTTTTT. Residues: CASSEDTSYRGFGEKLFF.

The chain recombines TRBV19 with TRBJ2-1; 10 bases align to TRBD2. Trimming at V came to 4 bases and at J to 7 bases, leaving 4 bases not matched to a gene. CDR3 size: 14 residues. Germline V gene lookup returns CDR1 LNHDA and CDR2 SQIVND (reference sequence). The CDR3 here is CASSRSGRGNEQFF. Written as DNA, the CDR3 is TGTGCCAGTAGTAGAAGCGGGAGGGGTAATGAGCAGTTCTTC.

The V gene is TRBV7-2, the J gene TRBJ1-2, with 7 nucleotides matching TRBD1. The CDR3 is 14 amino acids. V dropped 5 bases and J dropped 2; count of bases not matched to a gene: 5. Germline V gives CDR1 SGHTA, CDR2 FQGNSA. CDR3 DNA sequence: TGTGCCAGCAGCCCTCGACAGGGCAACTATGGCTACACCTTC. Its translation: CASSPRQGNYGYTF.

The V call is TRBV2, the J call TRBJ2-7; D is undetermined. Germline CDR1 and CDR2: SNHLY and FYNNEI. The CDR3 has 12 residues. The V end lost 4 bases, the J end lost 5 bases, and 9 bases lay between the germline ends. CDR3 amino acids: CASSVQENEQYF. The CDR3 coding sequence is TGTGCCAGCAGTGTTCAGGAGAACGAGCAGTACTTC.

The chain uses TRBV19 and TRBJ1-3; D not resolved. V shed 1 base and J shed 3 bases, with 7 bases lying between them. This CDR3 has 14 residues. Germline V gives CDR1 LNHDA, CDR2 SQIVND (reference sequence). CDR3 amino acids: CASSIGGLGNTIYF. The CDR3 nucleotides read TGTGCCAGTAGTATAGGAGGCCTTGGAAACACCATATATTTT.

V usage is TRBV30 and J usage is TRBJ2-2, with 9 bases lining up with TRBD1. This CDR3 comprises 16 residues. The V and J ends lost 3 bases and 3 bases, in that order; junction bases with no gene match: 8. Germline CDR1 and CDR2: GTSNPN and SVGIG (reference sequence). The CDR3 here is CAWRGGTGRHTGELFF. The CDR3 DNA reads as TGTGCCTGGAGGGGGGGGACAGGGCGACACACCGGGGAGCTGTTTTTT.

The CDR3 region is CASSPGQIGDTEAFF. The CDR3 DNA follows: TGTGCCAGCAGCCCGGGACAGATTGGAGACACTGAAGCTTTCTTT. This chain links TRBV5-4 with TRBJ1-1; 7 positions match TRBD1. After removal of 4 bases from V and 3 bases from J, the junction contained 9 bases not matched to a gene. This CDR3 spans 15 amino acids. Germline CDR1 reads SGHNT; CDR2 reads YYREEE (reference sequence).

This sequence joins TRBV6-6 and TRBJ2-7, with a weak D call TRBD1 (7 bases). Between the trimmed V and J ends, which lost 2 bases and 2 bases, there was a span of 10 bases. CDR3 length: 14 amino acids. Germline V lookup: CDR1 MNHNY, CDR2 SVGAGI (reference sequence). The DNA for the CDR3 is TGTGCCAGCAGTTACGGAGGGACAGCCTACGAGCAGTACTTC. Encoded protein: CASSYGGTAYEQYF.

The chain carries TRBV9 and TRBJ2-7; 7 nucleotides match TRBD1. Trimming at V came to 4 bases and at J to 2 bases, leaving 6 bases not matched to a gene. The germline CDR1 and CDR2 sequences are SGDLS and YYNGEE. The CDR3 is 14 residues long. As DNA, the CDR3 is TGTGCCAGCAGCCAAGGGACAGCTACCTACGAGCAGTACTTC. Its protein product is CASSQGTATYEQYF.

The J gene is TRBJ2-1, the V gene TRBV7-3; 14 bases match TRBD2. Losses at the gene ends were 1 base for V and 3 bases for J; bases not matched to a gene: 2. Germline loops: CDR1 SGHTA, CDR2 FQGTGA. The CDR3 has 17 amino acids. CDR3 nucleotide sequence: TGTGCCAGCAGCTTAAGTGGGACTAGCGGGAGCTACAATGAGCAGTTCTTC. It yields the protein CASSLSGTSGSYNEQFF. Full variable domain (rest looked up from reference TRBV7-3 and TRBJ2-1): GAGVSQTPSNKVTEKGKYVELRCDPISGHTALYWYRQSLGQGPEFLIYFQGTGAADDSGLPNDRFFAVRPEGSVSTLKIQRTERGDSAVYLCASSLSGTSGSYNEQFFGPGTRLTVL.

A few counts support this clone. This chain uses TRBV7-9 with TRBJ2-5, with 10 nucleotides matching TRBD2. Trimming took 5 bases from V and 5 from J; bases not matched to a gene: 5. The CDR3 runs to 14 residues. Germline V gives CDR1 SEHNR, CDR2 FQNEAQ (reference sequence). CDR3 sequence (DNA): TGTGCCAGCAGCCTTAGCGGGAGGCGGGAGACCCAGTACTTC. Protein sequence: CASSLSGRRETQYF. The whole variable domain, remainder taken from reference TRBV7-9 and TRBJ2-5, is DTGVSQNPRHKITKRGQNVTFRCDPISEHNRLYWYRQTLGQGPEFLTYFQNEAQLEKSRLLSDRFSAERPKGSFSTLEIQRTEQGDSAMYLCASSLSGRRETQYFGPGTRLLVL.

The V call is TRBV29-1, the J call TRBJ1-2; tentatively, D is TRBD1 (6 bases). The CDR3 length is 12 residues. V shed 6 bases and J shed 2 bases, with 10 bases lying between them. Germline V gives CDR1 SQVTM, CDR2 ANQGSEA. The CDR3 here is CSVVQGNYGYTF. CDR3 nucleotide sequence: TGCAGCGTCGTACAGGGAAACTATGGCTACACCTTC.

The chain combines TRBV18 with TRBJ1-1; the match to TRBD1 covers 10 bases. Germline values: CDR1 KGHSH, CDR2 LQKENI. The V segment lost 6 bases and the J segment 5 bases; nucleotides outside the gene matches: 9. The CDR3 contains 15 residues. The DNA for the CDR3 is TGTGCCAGCTCGCCGAGACAGGGGGCGGGAACTGAAGCTTTCTTT. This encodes CASSPRQGAGTEAFF.

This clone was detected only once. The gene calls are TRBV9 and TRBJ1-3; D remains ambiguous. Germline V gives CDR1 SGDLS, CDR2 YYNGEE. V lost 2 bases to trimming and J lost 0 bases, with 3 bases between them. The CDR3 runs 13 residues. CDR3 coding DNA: TGTGCCAGCAGCGTTTCCTCTGGAAACACCATATATTTT. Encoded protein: CASSVSSGNTIYF.

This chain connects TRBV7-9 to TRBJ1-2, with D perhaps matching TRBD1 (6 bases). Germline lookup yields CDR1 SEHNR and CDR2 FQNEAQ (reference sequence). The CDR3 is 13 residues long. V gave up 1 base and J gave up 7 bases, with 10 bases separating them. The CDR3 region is CASSLDRAGGYTF. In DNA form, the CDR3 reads TGTGCCAGCAGCTTAGACAGGGCGGGTGGCTACACCTTC.

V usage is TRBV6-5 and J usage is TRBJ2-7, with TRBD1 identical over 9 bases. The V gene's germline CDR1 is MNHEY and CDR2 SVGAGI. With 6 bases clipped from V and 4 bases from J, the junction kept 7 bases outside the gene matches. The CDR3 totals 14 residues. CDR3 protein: CASSYRGRLYEQYF. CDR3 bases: TGTGCCAGCAGCTACAGGGGGCGATTATACGAGCAGTACTTC.

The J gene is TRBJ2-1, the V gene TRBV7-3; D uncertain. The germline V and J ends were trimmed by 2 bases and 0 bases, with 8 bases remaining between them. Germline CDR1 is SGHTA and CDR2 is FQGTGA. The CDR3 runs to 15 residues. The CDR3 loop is CASSLDWSSYNEQFF. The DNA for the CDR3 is TGTGCCAGCAGCTTAGACTGGAGCTCCTACAATGAGCAGTTCTTC. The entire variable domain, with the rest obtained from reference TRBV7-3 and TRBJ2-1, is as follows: GAGVSQTPSNKVTEKGKYVELRCDPISGHTALYWYRQSLGQGPEFLIYFQGTGAADDSGLPNDRFFAVRPEGSVSTLKIQRTERGDSAVYLCASSLDWSSYNEQFFGPGTRLTVL.

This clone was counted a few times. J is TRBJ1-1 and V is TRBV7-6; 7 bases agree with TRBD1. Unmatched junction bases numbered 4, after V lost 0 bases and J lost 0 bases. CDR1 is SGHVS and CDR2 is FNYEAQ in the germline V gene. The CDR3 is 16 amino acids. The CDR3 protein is CASSLALTGMNTEAFF. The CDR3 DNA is TGTGCCAGCAGCTTAGCGCTGACAGGGATGAACACTGAAGCTTTCTTT.

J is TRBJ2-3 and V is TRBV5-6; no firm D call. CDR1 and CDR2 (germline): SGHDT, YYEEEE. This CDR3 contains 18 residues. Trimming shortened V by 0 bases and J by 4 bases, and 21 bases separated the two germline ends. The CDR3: CASSLGATLPPSPDTQYF. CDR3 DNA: TGTGCCAGCAGCTTGGGGGCTACATTACCCCCCTCTCCAGATACGCAGTATTTT.

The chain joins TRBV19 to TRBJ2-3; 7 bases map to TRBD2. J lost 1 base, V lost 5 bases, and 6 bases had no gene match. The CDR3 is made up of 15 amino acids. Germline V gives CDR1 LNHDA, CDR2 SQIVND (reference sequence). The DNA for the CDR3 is TGTGCCAGTAGTGAGGGACTACCTGGCACAGATACGCAGTATTTT. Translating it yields CASSEGLPGTDTQYF.

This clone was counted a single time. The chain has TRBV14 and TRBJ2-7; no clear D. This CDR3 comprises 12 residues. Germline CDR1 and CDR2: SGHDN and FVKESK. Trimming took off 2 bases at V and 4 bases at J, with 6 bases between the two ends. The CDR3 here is CASSQLPYEQYF. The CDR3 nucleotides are TGTGCCAGCAGCCAATTGCCGTACGAGCAGTACTTC.

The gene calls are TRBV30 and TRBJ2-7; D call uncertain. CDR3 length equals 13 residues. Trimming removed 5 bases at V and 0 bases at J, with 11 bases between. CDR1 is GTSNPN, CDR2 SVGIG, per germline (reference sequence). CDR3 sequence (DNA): TGTGCCTGGCAGACTCGGAGCTCCTACGAGCAGTACTTC. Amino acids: CAWQTRSSYEQYF.